This entry lists 6 T cell receptor beta chains sequenced from one sample in a study of blood T cell repertoires in COVID-19. Profiled with immunoSEQ multiplex PCR; TCRdb holds only in-frame clones, not every one. The sample carries around 49,000 clones, 90% to 95% recorded once. Sequencing used peripheral blood. The receptors derive from a man aged 55 to 70 with COVID-19, enrolled during active disease.

The chain combines TRBV6-2 or TRBV6-3 with TRBJ2-7; 8 nucleotides align to TRBD2. This CDR3 spans 12 amino acids. The junction had 1 base not matched to a gene; V was cut back by 2 bases and J by 7 bases. The V gene's germline CDR1 is MNHEY and CDR2 SVGEGT. The DNA of the CDR3 is TGTGCCAGCAGTTACACGGGAGGGGAGCAGTACTTC. It encodes CASSYTGGEQYF.

This chain links TRBV18 with TRBJ1-5, with D uncertain. Germline values: CDR1 KGHSH, CDR2 LQKENI. Trimming pared 4 bases from V and 0 bases from J, leaving 10 bases between. CDR3 length: 15 residues. The CDR3 loop reads CASSHAELSNQPQHF. The CDR3 region has the DNA TGTGCCAGCTCACATGCGGAACTTAGCAATCAGCCCCAGCATTTT. The full variable domain, completed using reference TRBV18 and TRBJ1-5, is NAGVMQNPRHLVRRRGQEARLRCSPMKGHSHVYWYRQLPEEGLKFMVYLQKENIIDESGMPKERFSAEFPKEGPSILRIQQVVRGDSAAYFCASSHAELSNQPQHFGDGTRLSIL.

The chain carries TRBV2 and TRBJ2-2; D may be TRBD2 (5 bases). Germline V lookup: CDR1 SNHLY, CDR2 FYNNEI. V was shortened by 5 bases and J by 0 bases, with 7 bases between the two germline ends. The CDR3 length is 14 residues. CDR3 amino acids: CASSSGANTGELFF. The CDR3 nucleotides read TGTGCCAGCAGTAGCGGAGCGAACACCGGGGAGCTGTTTTTT.

The J gene is TRBJ1-4, the V gene TRBV30, with TRBD1 matching over 7 bases. The CDR3 is 14 residues long. Germline CDR1 GTSNPN, CDR2 SVGIG (reference sequence). V shed 2 bases and J 3 bases; nucleotides not matched to a gene: 3. CDR3 in amino acids: CAWSRDSANEKLFF. The CDR3 region has the DNA TGTGCCTGGAGTCGGGACAGTGCTAATGAAAAACTGTTTTTT.

The chain uses TRBV29-1 and TRBJ2-2; 7 bases fit TRBD1. The CDR3 extends over 15 amino acids. Germline V CDR1 and CDR2: SQVTM, ANQGSEA. The ends lost 4 bases at V and 0 bases at J; junction bases unmatched: 5. CDR3 sequence reads: CSVATGQANTGELFF. CDR3 nucleotide sequence: TGCAGCGTTGCTACCGGACAGGCGAACACCGGGGAGCTGTTTTTT.

This chain's CDR3 is CASSSDTSGNTIYF. For the CDR3, the DNA is TGTGCCAGCAGCTCCGACACCTCTGGAAACACCATATATTTT. The chain employs TRBV11-2 and TRBJ1-3; D is ambiguous. The CDR3 is made up of 14 amino acids. The V gene lost 4 bases and the J gene lost 0 bases, with 7 bases spanning the gap. Germline lookup yields CDR1 SGHAT and CDR2 FQNNGV.